The 32 T cell receptor beta chains reported below all come from one sample, sequenced in a study of blood T cell repertoires in COVID-19. TCRdb keeps only in-frame clones here, not all; method: immunoSEQ multiplex PCR. The sample lists a few hundred thousand clones, around 83% seen once, with roughly 5.1% in the top ten. The specimen sequenced was PBMCs or T cells enriched from blood (not recorded which). These TCRs come from a woman aged 45-65 years who had recovered from COVID-19.

The chain combines TRBV2 with TRBJ1-2; a weak D match, TRBD1 (5 bases). V lost 6 bases, J lost 5 bases, and 13 bases lay in between. CDR1 is SNHLY and CDR2 is FYNNEI in the germline V gene. CDR3 size: 13 residues. CDR3 residues: CASSEDIGYGYTF. The CDR3 nucleotides read TGTGCCAGCAGCGAGGACATTGGGTATGGCTACACCTTC.

This chain uses TRBV18 with TRBJ1-2, with 12 bases aligning to TRBD1. Trimming took 6 bases from V and 6 from J; bases not matched to a gene: 8. This CDR3 spans 15 amino acids. CDR1 and CDR2 from the germline V gene are KGHSH and LQKENI. The CDR3 spells CASSSGTGGEDGYTF. The CDR3 DNA is TGTGCCAGCTCCTCCGGGACAGGGGGCGAGGATGGCTACACCTTC. The complete variable domain, with remaining parts taken from reference TRBV18 and TRBJ1-2, reads NAGVMQNPRHLVRRRGQEARLRCSPMKGHSHVYWYRQLPEEGLKFMVYLQKENIIDESGMPKERFSAEFPKEGPSILRIQQVVRGDSAAYFCASSSGTGGEDGYTFGSGTRLTVV.

The rearrangement joins TRBV7-9 to TRBJ2-3, with 9 positions matching TRBD2. V lost 2 bases, J lost 0 bases, and 6 bases stayed unmatched. There are 17 residues in the CDR3. CDR1 and CDR2 from the germline V gene are SEHNR and FQNEAQ (reference sequence). The CDR3, as DNA: TGTGCCAGCAGCTTATTAGCGGGGGCCCCTAGCACAGATACGCAGTATTTT. As protein: CASSLLAGAPSTDTQYF. Drawing the rest from reference TRBV7-9 and TRBJ2-3, the complete variable domain is DTGVSQNPRHKITKRGQNVTFRCDPISEHNRLYWYRQTLGQGPEFLTYFQNEAQLEKSRLLSDRFSAERPKGSFSTLEIQRTEQGDSAMYLCASSLLAGAPSTDTQYFGPGTRLTVL.

The chain combines TRBV4-2 with TRBJ1-2; D is uncertain. V was cut by 3 bases and J by 4 bases, with 9 bases left in between. From germline, CDR1 is LGHNA and CDR2 YNFKEQ. This CDR3 has 13 amino acids. The CDR3 bases are TGTGCCAGCAGCCAGGGCAGTTCCTATGGCTACACCTTC. Encoded protein: CASSQGSSYGYTF.

Points on this clone: This same CDR3 is encoded by further DNA sequences in the sample. The chain links TRBV2 to TRBJ2-7, with D maybe TRBD1 (5 bases). The CDR3 is 14 residues long. CDR1 and CDR2 (germline): SNHLY, FYNNEI. V was pared by 3 bases and J by 0 bases, with 9 bases between. CDR3 in amino acids: CASSDRVSSYEQYF. For the CDR3, the DNA is TGTGCCAGCAGTGACAGGGTCAGCTCCTACGAGCAGTACTTC.

The rearrangement joins TRBV5-1 to TRBJ2-1; 10 bases are a match to TRBD2. From germline, CDR1 is SGHRS and CDR2 YFSETQ. V dropped 5 bases and J dropped 0; count of bases not matched to a gene: 5. The CDR3 sequence is 16 residues long. The CDR3 region is CASRGPSGSSYNEQFF. The CDR3 region has the DNA TGCGCCAGCAGGGGCCCTAGCGGGAGCTCCTACAATGAGCAGTTCTTC.

The V call is TRBV7-2, the J call TRBJ1-1, with a weak D call TRBD1 (5 bases). Trimming removed 6 bases from V and 6 bases from J, with 14 bases in between. CDR1 SGHTA and CDR2 FQGNSA come from the germline V gene. This CDR3 is built from 13 residues. Written as DNA, the CDR3 is TGTGCCAGCAGACCCGCGTCGGGGGCTGAAGCTTTCTTT. It yields the protein CASRPASGAEAFF.

The CDR3 nucleotides are TGTGCCTGGAGTGGGGGACTGAACTATGGCTACACCTTC. Its protein is CAWSGGLNYGYTF. This chain links TRBV30 with TRBJ1-2; tentatively, D is TRBD1 (5 bases). In germline, CDR1 is GTSNPN, CDR2 SVGIG (reference sequence). This CDR3 is 13 amino acids long. V was clipped by 1 base and J by 2 bases, with 8 bases between them.

The rearrangement uses TRBV7-6 and TRBJ1-5; D is ambiguous. The CDR3 has 13 amino acids. CDR1 and CDR2 from the germline V gene are SGHVS and FNYEAQ. The ends were cut back, 4 bases at V and 2 bases at J, with 6 bases in the middle. As DNA, the CDR3 is TGTGCCAGCAGCTCGGTACGCAATCAGCCCCAGCATTTT. The encoded protein is CASSSVRNQPQHF.

The V and J genes are TRBV11-1 and TRBJ1-1; 7 nucleotides align to TRBD1. CDR1 and CDR2 (germline): SGHAT, FQDESV (reference sequence). With V trimmed by 3 bases and J by 2 bases, 3 bases remained unmatched. The CDR3 has 14 residues. CDR3 DNA: TGTGCCAGCAGCTTGACAGGGTTCAACACTGAAGCTTTCTTT. This codes for CASSLTGFNTEAFF.

The CDR3 DNA reads TGTGCCAGCAGCCGACTCTCTGGAAACACCATATATTTT. Its translation is CASSRLSGNTIYF. The chain carries TRBV5-6 and TRBJ1-3; no firm D call. V was pared by 4 bases and J by 0 bases, with 5 bases between. This CDR3 region has 13 residues. Germline CDR1 and CDR2: SGHDT and YYEEEE. Full variable domain (missing parts from reference TRBV5-6 and TRBJ1-3): DAGVTQSPTHLIKTRGQQVTLRCSPKSGHDTVSWYQQALGQGPQFIFQYYEEEERQRGNFPDRFSGHQFPNYSSELNVNALLLGDSALYLCASSRLSGNTIYFGEGSWLTVV.

On this clone: Other nucleotide sequences from this sample produce the same CDR3. This chain uses TRBV7-2 with TRBJ1-4; D is uncertain. CDR3 length: 12 amino acids. Trimming shortened V by 1 base and J by 8 bases, and 5 bases separated the two germline ends. From germline, CDR1 is SGHTA and CDR2 FQGNSA. The CDR3 coding sequence is TGTGCCAGCAGCTTAGGAGGCGAAAAACTGTTTTTT. Amino acids: CASSLGGEKLFF.

The chain is built from TRBV15 and TRBJ1-2, with D perhaps matching TRBD1 (5 bases). The CDR3 contains 11 residues. CDR1 LNHNV and CDR2 YYDKDF come from the germline V gene (reference sequence). The V gene lost 6 bases and the J gene lost 8 bases, with 10 bases spanning the gap. The CDR3 coding sequence is TGTGCCACCAGTCGGGGGGGAGGCTACACCTTC. It translates to CATSRGGGYTF.

The chain recombines TRBV21-1 with TRBJ1-2; TRBD1 was called by the table and not checked on the DNA. TRBV21-1 is listed as a pseudogene. There are 15 residues in the CDR3. The DNA of the CDR3 is TGTGCCAGCAGCAATAGGCCAGGTCCTGACTATGGCTACACCTTC. This encodes CASSNRPGPDYGYTF.

The rearrangement links TRBV29-1 to TRBJ1-1; TRBD1 might be the D (5 bases). The CDR3 is 14 amino acids. CDR1 and CDR2 from the germline V gene are SQVTM and ANQGSEA. Between the trimmed V and J ends, which lost 1 base and 1 base, there was a span of 10 bases. In DNA, the CDR3 is TGCAGCGTTGAAGGACAGAACTCGAACACTGAAGCTTTCTTT. It is translated as CSVEGQNSNTEAFF.

In its sample, this clone was seen once. V gene TRBV28 combines with J gene TRBJ1-2; no reliable D call. The CDR3 length is 16 residues. Germline CDR1 and CDR2: MDHEN and SYDVKM. V was trimmed by 5 bases and J by 1 base, leaving 17 bases between them. The CDR3: CASSTLTGSLNYGYTF. The DNA for the CDR3 is TGTGCCAGCAGTACGCTGACCGGGAGTCTTAACTATGGCTACACCTTC.

CDR3 loop: CASRREGRTQFF. The CDR3 nucleotides read TGTGCCAGCAGGAGGGAGGGTCGAACTCAGTTCTTC. This chain uses TRBV2 with TRBJ2-1; the match to TRBD2 covers 7 bases. This CDR3 has 12 residues. CDR1 and CDR2 (germline): SNHLY, FYNNEI. With 6 bases clipped from V and 13 bases from J, the junction kept 9 bases outside the gene matches.

The V and J genes are TRBV11-3 and TRBJ1-4; tentative D call: TRBD1 (5 bases). The CDR3 length is 14 residues. The germline V and J ends were trimmed by 5 bases and 5 bases, with 12 bases remaining between them. Germline V gene sequence: CDR1 SGHNT, CDR2 YENEEA. The CDR3 DNA reads TGTGCCAGCAGCCCGGCTTCAGGGAATGAAAAACTGTTTTTT. Its protein product is CASSPASGNEKLFF.

This clone came up a few times. V is TRBV29-1 and J is TRBJ1-2, with 7 nucleotides matching TRBD1. Germline V gives CDR1 SQVTM, CDR2 ANQGSEA. CDR3 length equals 13 residues. V was pared by 4 bases and J by 5 bases, with 7 bases of the junction left unmatched. The CDR3 nucleotides read TGCAGCGTTGGGGCCGGGACAGCTTATGGCTACACCTTC. This sequence encodes CSVGAGTAYGYTF.

CDR3 coding DNA: TGTGCCAGCTCACCACCTCGCTACGGAAACACCATATATTTT. Encoded protein: CASSPPRYGNTIYF. The rearrangement uses TRBV18 and TRBJ1-3; no clear D gene. Trimming stripped 0 bases from V and 4 bases from J, with 7 bases between. This CDR3 region has 14 residues. Germline CDR1 reads KGHSH; CDR2 reads LQKENI.

The chain uses TRBV11-2 and TRBJ2-1; the D is unclear. V dropped 5 bases and J dropped 0 bases, with 14 bases sitting between them. Looked up from germline, CDR1 is SGHAT and CDR2 is FQNNGV. CDR3 length: 16 residues. The CDR3 loop reads CASSPPPRSSYNEQFF. DNA of the CDR3: TGTGCCAGCAGCCCACCCCCCAGAAGCTCCTACAATGAGCAGTTCTTC.

This clone was detected only a few times. J is TRBJ1-6 and V is TRBV27, with 11 bases matching TRBD1. Germline CDR1 MNHEY, CDR2 SMNVEV (reference sequence). The ends lost 5 bases at V and 6 bases at J; junction bases unmatched: 9. The CDR3 sequence is 17 residues long. CDR3 sequence: CASSRGGQGVGNSPLHF. The CDR3 DNA reads as TGTGCCAGCAGTCGAGGGGGACAGGGGGTTGGTAATTCACCCCTCCACTTT.

The chain has TRBV5-1 and TRBJ1-5; the D is unclear. V gave up 0 bases and J gave up 1 base, with 5 bases separating them. The CDR3 sequence is 14 residues long. Germline lookup yields CDR1 SGHRS and CDR2 YFSETQ. The CDR3 sequence: CASSLGGSNQPQHF. The DNA of the CDR3 is TGCGCCAGCAGCTTGGGAGGGAGCAATCAGCCCCAGCATTTT.

Only a few counts were recorded for this clone. The chain recombines TRBV29-1 with TRBJ1-2; unclear D gene. The CDR3 is 13 amino acids. Trimming removed 4 bases at V and 4 bases at J, with 13 bases between. Germline loops: CDR1 SQVTM, CDR2 ANQGSEA. The CDR3 nucleotides are TGCAGCGTTGTGTTGCAGGCCACCTATGGCTACACCTTC. Its translation is CSVVLQATYGYTF. Based on the CDR3 plus reference TRBV29-1 and TRBJ1-2, the full variable domain is SAVISQKPSRDICQRGTSLTIQCQVDSQVTMMFWYRQQPGQSLTLIATANQGSEATYESGFVIDKFPISRPNLTFSTLTVSNMSPEDSSIYLCSVVLQATYGYTFGSGTRLTVV.

This chain links TRBV5-6 with TRBJ2-5; D perhaps matches TRBD1 (6 bases). This CDR3 is 15 amino acids long. V lost 4 bases and J 3 bases, leaving 16 bases between the germline ends. CDR1 is SGHDT, CDR2 YYEEEE, per germline. The CDR3 nucleotides read TGTGCCAGCAGCCAAGATCCCCGGGACAAAGAGACCCAGTACTTC. Its translation is CASSQDPRDKETQYF.

The chain couples TRBV7-2 to TRBJ2-1, with D possibly being TRBD2 (6 bases). V lost 5 bases, J lost 3 bases, and 14 bases lay in between. This CDR3 contains 15 residues. CDR1 SGHTA and CDR2 FQGNSA come from the germline V gene. DNA for the CDR3: TGTGCCAGCAGCCCTCCAGCGGGTGTCTACAATGAGCAGTTCTTC. As protein: CASSPPAGVYNEQFF. Drawing the rest from reference TRBV7-2 and TRBJ2-1, the complete variable domain is GAGVSQSPSNKVTEKGKDVELRCDPISGHTALYWYRQSLGQGLEFLIYFQGNSAPDKSGLPSDRFSAERTGGSVSTLTIQRTQQEDSAVYLCASSPPAGVYNEQFFGPGTRLTVL.

The J gene is TRBJ1-2, the V gene TRBV19; TRBD1 matches 8 bases. The V and J ends lost 9 bases and 2 bases, in that order; junction bases with no gene match: 11. This CDR3 is 15 amino acids long. CDR1 and CDR2 from the germline V gene are LNHDA and SQIVND (reference sequence). The CDR3 protein is CASSDRGQWNYGYTF. In DNA form, the CDR3 reads TGTGCCAGCTCCGACAGGGGACAGTGGAACTATGGCTACACCTTC. Full variable domain (missing parts from reference TRBV19 and TRBJ1-2): DGGITQSPKYLFRKEGQNVTLSCEQNLNHDAMYWYRQDPGQGLRLIYYSQIVNDFQKGDIAEGYSVSREKKESFPLTVTSAQKNPTAFYLCASSDRGQWNYGYTFGSGTRLTVV.

The count of this clone is one. The V and J genes are TRBV19 and TRBJ1-1; D perhaps matches TRBD1 (5 bases). The CDR3 sequence is 15 residues long. The germline V gene has CDR1 LNHDA and CDR2 SQIVND (reference sequence). V lost 6 bases and J lost 3, with 17 bases in between. CDR3 in DNA: TGTGCCAGTAGCCATCAGGCGGGGCGGGACACTGAAGCTTTCTTT. Protein sequence: CASSHQAGRDTEAFF.

This clone was detected a few times. V usage is TRBV2 and J usage is TRBJ2-6; 10 nucleotides line up with TRBD2. This CDR3 is 17 amino acids long. V shed 6 bases and J 1 base; nucleotides not matched to a gene: 6. Germline V CDR1 and CDR2: SNHLY, FYNNEI. CDR3 amino acids: CASSSGLARSGANVLTF. The CDR3 region has the DNA TGTGCCAGCAGCTCGGGACTAGCGAGGTCTGGGGCCAACGTCCTGACTTTC.

V is TRBV5-4 and J is TRBJ2-5; 8 bases are a match to TRBD1. The J segment lost 2 bases and the V segment lost 4 bases, leaving 4 bases of the junction unmatched. CDR3 size: 14 residues. CDR1 and CDR2 (germline): SGHNT, YYREEE (reference sequence). In DNA form, the CDR3 reads TGTGCCAGCAGCGGGAGGACAGGGCAAGAGACCCAGTACTTC. It yields the protein CASSGRTGQETQYF.

The table lists this clone with a count of one. The chain recombines TRBV19 with TRBJ2-1, with TRBD2 identical over 9 bases. The V gene end was trimmed by 0 bases and the J gene end by 6 bases; junction bases not matched to a gene: 15. The CDR3 contains 19 residues. The germline V gene has CDR1 LNHDA and CDR2 SQIVND (reference sequence). The CDR3: CASSIEASGIPLRGNEQFF. The DNA of the CDR3 is TGTGCCAGTAGTATAGAAGCTAGCGGGATTCCCCTCCGGGGCAATGAGCAGTTCTTC.

The rearrangement links TRBV5-6 to TRBJ1-5; D gene unclear. V lost 4 bases, J lost 7 bases, and 15 bases lay in between. This CDR3 is 14 amino acids long. Germline V lookup: CDR1 SGHDT, CDR2 YYEEEE. CDR3 coding DNA: TGTGCCAGCAGCGCGACCGGTTCCGGGCAGCCCCAGCATTTT. Translating it yields CASSATGSGQPQHF.